The rows below give T cell receptor beta chains drawn from one sample of a study of blood T cell repertoires in COVID-19. Sequencing was performed with immunoSEQ multiplex PCR; in TCRdb, only in-frame clones are kept and a portion is missing. Among about 200,000 clones listed, more than 75% were seen once. Sequencing was done on a sample of peripheral blood. The receptors come from an elderly woman with acute or convalescent COVID-19. CDR3s include the opening cysteine and the closing phenylalanine or tryptophan. The order of the fields is D gene, V gene, J gene, clone size, CDR3 protein, CDR3 DNA. A D gene is named only where the DNA matches it firmly. Size tells how often a clone was seen (once, few, many) or the class of an expanded clone, and some rows leave it out.

TRBD1	TRBV5-1	TRBJ1-1	NA	CASSSGTANTEAFF	TGCGCCAGCAGCTCCGGGACAGCGAACACTGAAGCTTTCTTT
TRBD1	TRBV3-1/TRBV3-2	TRBJ1-1	NA	CASSQGDRTYTEAFF	TGTGCCAGCAGCCAGGGGGACAGGACCTACACTGAAGCTTTCTTT
TRBD1	TRBV10-3	TRBJ2-5	NA	CATQGVGETQYF	TGTGCCACGCAGGGGGTTGGGGAGACCCAGTACTTC
TRBD1	TRBV6-5	TRBJ1-2	NA	CASSYRSQGGYGYTF	TGTGCCAGCAGTTACAGGTCGCAGGGGGGTTACGGCTACACCTTC
TRBD2	TRBV9	TRBJ2-2	NA	CASSVHSGRNTGELFF	TGTGCCAGCAGCGTCCATAGCGGGAGGAACACCGGGGAGCTGTTTTTT
NA	TRBV20-1	TRBJ1-6	NA	CSASVLGGRSYNSPLHF	TGCAGTGCTAGTGTCCTCGGGGGGCGGTCCTATAATTCACCCCTCCACTTT
NA	TRBV30	TRBJ2-3	NA	CAWSVLGGDTQYF	TGTGCCTGGAGTGTATTAGGAGGAGATACGCAGTATTTT
NA	TRBV7-2	TRBJ1-2	NA	CASSLNDNNYGYTF	TGTGCCAGCAGCTTAAACGACAATAACTATGGCTACACCTTC
TRBD1	TRBV18	TRBJ1-6	NA	CASSQGQGNNSPLHF	TGTGCCAGCTCACAGGGACAGGGAAACAATTCACCCCTCCACTTT
NA	TRBV28	TRBJ2-1	NA	CASGPGGDPPNEQFF	TGTGCCAGCGGCCCCGGGGGAGACCCCCCCAATGAGCAGTTCTTC
TRBD1	TRBV2	TRBJ1-1	NA	CASRVTGGTEAFF	TGTGCCAGCAGAGTAACAGGGGGCACTGAAGCTTTCTTT
NA	TRBV19	TRBJ1-2	NA	CASSRTAHYGYTF	TGTGCCAGTAGTCGTACAGCCCACTATGGCTACACCTTC
TRBD1	TRBV19	TRBJ2-2	few	CATRYRGRDGELFF	TGTGCCACGCGATACAGGGGGCGGGACGGGGAGCTGTTTTTT
TRBD2	TRBV5-1	TRBJ2-7	once	CASSSATSGTFSYEQYF	TGCGCCAGCAGCTCTGCCACGAGCGGGACCTTCTCCTACGAGCAGTACTTC
NA	TRBV5-8	TRBJ1-5	NA	CASSLTWNQPQHF	TGTGCCAGCAGCTTAACTTGGAATCAGCCCCAGCATTTT
NA	TRBV18	TRBJ1-1	NA	CASSPTGLNTEAFF	TGTGCCAGCTCACCCACAGGGCTGAACACTGAAGCTTTCTTT
NA	TRBV30	TRBJ1-5	NA	CASAVGGAWDNQPQHF	TGTGCCTCTGCGGTGGGGGGGGCATGGGACAATCAGCCCCAGCATTTT
NA	TRBV7-3	TRBJ1-1	few	CASSFDRAYTEAFF	TGTGCCAGCAGCTTCGACAGAGCTTACACTGAAGCTTTCTTT
NA	TRBV25-1	TRBJ1-1	NA	CASSEQGNTEAFF	TGTGCCAGCAGTGAACAGGGGAACACTGAAGCTTTCTTT
NA	TRBV24-1	TRBJ1-2	NA	CATSDRQDLYGYTF	TGTGCCACCAGTGACCGACAGGATCTCTATGGCTACACCTTC
NA	TRBV4-2	TRBJ1-2	NA	CASSLEATNYGYTF	TGTGCCAGCAGCTTAGAAGCAACTAACTATGGCTACACCTTC
NA	TRBV11-3	TRBJ2-1	NA	CASSLLVEGEQFF	TGTGCCAGCAGCTTACTCGTTGAGGGAGAGCAGTTCTTC
NA	TRBV28	TRBJ1-5	NA	CASSFRVAGLQVGNQPQHF	TGTGCCAGCAGTTTTCGGGTCGCGGGTTTACAAGTTGGCAATCAGCCCCAGCATTTT
NA	TRBV6-5	TRBJ1-2	NA	CASSYVRGNGYTF	TGTGCCAGCAGTTACGTTCGAGGCAATGGCTACACCTTC
TRBD2	TRBV23-1	TRBJ2-1	NA	CASSQKGLAGPYSYNEQFF	TGCGCCAGCAGTCAAAAGGGCCTAGCGGGACCCTACTCCTACAATGAGCAGTTCTTC
TRBD1	TRBV7-3	TRBJ2-7	NA	CASSLTRDRGGEQYF	TGTGCCAGCAGCTTAACCCGGGACAGGGGAGGCGAGCAGTACTTC
TRBD1	TRBV29-1	TRBJ2-7	NA	CSAGQGRGEQYF	TGCAGCGCGGGACAGGGGCGAGGAGAGCAGTACTTC
TRBD2	TRBV7-2	TRBJ2-1	NA	CASSFQAGNSYNEQFF	TGTGCCAGCAGCTTCCAAGCGGGAAACTCCTACAATGAGCAGTTCTTC
NA	TRBV3-1/TRBV3-2	TRBJ1-3	NA	CASSRHGADGNTIYF	TGTGCCAGCAGCCGCCATGGGGCAGACGGAAACACCATATATTTT
NA	TRBV10-3	TRBJ1-6	NA	CAISESGNPGSSSPLHF	TGTGCCATCAGTGAGTCCGGAAACCCAGGTAGTTCCTCACCCCTCCACTTT
TRBD1	TRBV6-5	TRBJ2-6	NA	CASSLPTGAGANVLTF	TGTGCCAGCAGTTTACCGACAGGGGCTGGGGCCAACGTCCTGACTTTC
NA	TRBV15	TRBJ2-3	NA	CATSRVGGSTDTQYF	TGTGCCACCAGCAGAGTCGGCGGGAGCACAGATACGCAGTATTTT
NA	TRBV28	TRBJ1-1	NA	CASSVQGPGRTEAFF	TGTGCCAGCAGTGTCCAGGGCCCCGGCCGGACTGAAGCTTTCTTT
TRBD1	TRBV5-1	TRBJ1-4	NA	CASSPGQGEKLFF	TGCGCCAGCAGCCCGGGACAGGGGGAAAAACTGTTTTTT
NA	TRBV14	TRBJ1-4	few	CASSQVWGVAEKLFF	TGTGCCAGCAGCCAAGTGTGGGGAGTAGCTGAAAAACTGTTTTTT